This record looks at one T cell receptor (beta chain) sequence and its context. Its antigen remains unknown. Repertoires were generated with immunoSEQ multiplex PCR, while TCRdb's copy carries only in-frame clones and drops some. The profile covers more than 95,000 clones, with roughly 90% appearing a single time and 0.7% to 0.9% taken by the ten largest. This sample was included in a study of graft-versus-host responses after intestinal transplantation. Turning to the study itself: Recipients underwent multivisceral, liver-intestinal, or isolated intestinal transplants. Every recipient had anti-thymocyte globulin induction and three to four years of tacrolimus plus steroids.

Study findings and constraints: Detection of GvH clones occurred in recipient marrow, and some had their first appearance in ileum or blood. Circulating GvH clones peaking coincided with falling HvG clones soon after transplant.

The sequences come from unstimulated CD4+ T cells sorted from spleen or lymph node cells, collected before intestinal transplant. This receptor was obtained from a human donor who received an intestinal transplant.

Written as DNA, the CDR3 is TGCGCCAGCAGCTTTAAGGCGGACACTGAAGCTTTCTTT. This encodes CASSFKADTEAFF. This rearrangement joins TRBV5-1 to TRBJ1-1, with unresolved D. V was shortened by 2 bases and J by 3 bases, with 8 bases between the two germline ends. This CDR3 has 13 amino acids. The germline V gene encodes CDR1 SGHRS and CDR2 YFSETQ.